The clone carrying this TCR beta chain was detected ten times or more. The CDR3 is 11 amino acids. Trimming stripped 3 bases from V and 8 bases from J, with 7 bases between. This sample was included in a study of T-cell reconstitution after alpha-beta-depleted transplantation in children. Preparation of the TCRbeta library involved a method that used unique molecular identifiers. TCRdb ran MiXCR on the PCR reads and lists one entry per CDR3 protein. The table includes about 340,000 distinct CDR3 sequences, roughly 17% detected once. The receptor comes from a male patient between 2 and 10 years old who had a stem cell transplant for acute lymphoblastic leukemia, so the T cells may come from the graft donor. V and J are TRBV12-3 or TRBV12-4 and TRBJ1-1; no definite D call. The sequenced sample was PBMCs, mostly from graft donor cells, obtained 360 days after TCRalphabeta/CD19-depleted stem cell transplant. CDR3: CASSLGREAFF. In nucleotides, the CDR3 is TGTGCCAGCAGTTTGGGCAGAGAAGCTTTCTTT.